This entry concerns a single T cell receptor (beta chain). The protocol was immunoSEQ multiplex PCR, while the TCRdb copy is restricted to in-frame clones and leaves out a portion. The sample lists over 9,500 clones; around three fifths were seen once. The entry originates in a study of OX40 agonist ivuxolimab in advanced cancers. Study background: Dose-escalation subjects each had hepatocellular carcinoma, melanoma, renal cell or head and neck cancer. A male proportion of about 84% was recorded, with mean age about 54 years and range roughly 20 to 85.

The junction had 9 bases not matched to a gene; V was cut back by 4 bases and J by 6 bases. The CDR3 is 15 amino acids. Germline loops: CDR1 SGHAT, CDR2 FQDESV (reference sequence). This TCR derives from an adult with an advanced solid tumor such as melanoma, head and neck, liver or kidney cancer. Here the sequenced sample was CD4+ or CD8+ T cells sorted from blood, taken in a trial of the OX40 agonist ivuxolimab. The chain links TRBV11-1 to TRBJ2-1; 7 positions agree with TRBD2. The CDR3 loop reads CASSSSLADFNEQFF. DNA of the CDR3: TGTGCCAGCAGCTCCTCCCTAGCGGACTTCAATGAGCAGTTCTTC.